A single T cell receptor beta chain is shown here with its context. This sample was included in a study of blood T cell repertoires in COVID-19. The germline V gene encodes CDR1 LGHDT and CDR2 YNNKEL (reference sequence). The V segment lost 4 bases and the J segment 4 bases; nucleotides outside the gene matches: 2. CDR3 length: 14 residues. Profiled with immunoSEQ multiplex PCR; TCRdb holds only in-frame clones, not every one. The sample carries 150,000 to 200,000 clones, around nine tenths recorded once. V is TRBV3-1 (or the pseudogene TRBV3-2) and J is TRBJ2-7, with TRBD2 identical over 12 bases. This clonotype was obtained from a man younger than 30 with active or convalescent COVID-19. Sequences were obtained from peripheral blood. The CDR3 loop is CASSRTSGRYEQYF. DNA of the CDR3: TGTGCCAGCAGCCGAACTAGCGGGAGGTACGAGCAGTACTTC.